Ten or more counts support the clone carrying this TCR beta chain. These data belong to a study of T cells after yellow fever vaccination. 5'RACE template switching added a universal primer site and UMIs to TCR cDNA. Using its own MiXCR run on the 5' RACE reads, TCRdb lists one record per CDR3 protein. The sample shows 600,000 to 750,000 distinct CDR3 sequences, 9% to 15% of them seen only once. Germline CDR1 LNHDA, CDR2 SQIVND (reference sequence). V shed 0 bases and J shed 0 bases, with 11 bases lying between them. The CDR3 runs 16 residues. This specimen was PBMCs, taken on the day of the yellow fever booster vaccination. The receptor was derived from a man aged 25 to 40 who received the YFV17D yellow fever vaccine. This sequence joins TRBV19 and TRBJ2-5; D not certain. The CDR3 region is CASSIDGGRYQETQYF. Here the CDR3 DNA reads TGTGCCAGTAGTATAGACGGCGGACGATACCAAGAGACCCAGTACTTC.